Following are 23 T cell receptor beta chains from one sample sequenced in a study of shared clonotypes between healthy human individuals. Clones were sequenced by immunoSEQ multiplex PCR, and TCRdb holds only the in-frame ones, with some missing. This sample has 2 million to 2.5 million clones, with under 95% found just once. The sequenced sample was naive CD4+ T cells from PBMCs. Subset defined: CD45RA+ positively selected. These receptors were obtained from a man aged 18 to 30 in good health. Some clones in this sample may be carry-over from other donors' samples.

The CDR3 DNA follows: TGTGCCAGCAGTTTAAGGTTGAATGAAAAACTGTTTTTT. This sequence encodes CASSLRLNEKLFF. V gene TRBV28 combines with J gene TRBJ1-4; D ambiguous. Looked up from germline, CDR1 is MDHEN and CDR2 is SYDVKM. V shed 2 bases and J shed 5 bases, with 6 bases lying between them. CDR3 length: 13 amino acids.

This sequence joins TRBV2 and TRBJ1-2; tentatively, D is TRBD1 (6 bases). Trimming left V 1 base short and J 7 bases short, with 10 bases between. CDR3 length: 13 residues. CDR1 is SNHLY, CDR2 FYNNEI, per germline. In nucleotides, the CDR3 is TGTGCCAGCAGTGAAGACAGGGAAAGTGGCTACACCTTC. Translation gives CASSEDRESGYTF.

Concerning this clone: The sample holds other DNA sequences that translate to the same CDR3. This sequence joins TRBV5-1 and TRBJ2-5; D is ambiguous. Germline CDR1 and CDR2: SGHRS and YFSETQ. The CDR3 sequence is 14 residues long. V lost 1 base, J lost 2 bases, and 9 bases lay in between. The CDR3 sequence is CASSLMGQQETQYF. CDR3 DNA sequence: TGCGCCAGCAGCTTGATGGGTCAGCAAGAGACCCAGTACTTC.

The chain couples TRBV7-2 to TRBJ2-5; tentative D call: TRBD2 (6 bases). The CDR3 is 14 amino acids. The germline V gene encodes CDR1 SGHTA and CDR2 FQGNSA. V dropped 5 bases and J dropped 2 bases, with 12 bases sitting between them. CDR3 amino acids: CASSERGGQETQYF. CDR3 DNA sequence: TGTGCCAGCAGCGAGCGTGGGGGGCAAGAGACCCAGTACTTC.

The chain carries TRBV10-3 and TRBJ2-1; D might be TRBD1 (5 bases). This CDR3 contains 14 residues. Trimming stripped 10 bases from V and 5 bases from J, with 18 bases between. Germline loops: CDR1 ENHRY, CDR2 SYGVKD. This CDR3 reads CATRPQDAHNEQFF. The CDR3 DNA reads TGTGCCACCCGGCCACAGGACGCACACAATGAGCAGTTCTTC.

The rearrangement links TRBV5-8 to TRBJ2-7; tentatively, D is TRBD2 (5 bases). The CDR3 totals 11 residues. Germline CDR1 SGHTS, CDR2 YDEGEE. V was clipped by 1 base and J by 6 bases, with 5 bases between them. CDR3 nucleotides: TGTGCCAGCAGCTTGCGGGGCGAGCAGTACTTC. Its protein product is CASSLRGEQYF.

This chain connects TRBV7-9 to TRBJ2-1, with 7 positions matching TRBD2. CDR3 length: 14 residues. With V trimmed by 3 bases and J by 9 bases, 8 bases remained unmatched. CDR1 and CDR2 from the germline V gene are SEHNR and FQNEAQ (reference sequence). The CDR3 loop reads CASSLGTKTSEQFF. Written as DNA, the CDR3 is TGTGCCAGCAGCTTGGGGACTAAGACAAGTGAGCAGTTCTTC.

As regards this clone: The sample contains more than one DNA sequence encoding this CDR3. CDR3 sequence (DNA): TGCGCCAGCAGCTTGTTTGGCACCGGGGAGCTGTTTTTT. Its translation: CASSLFGTGELFF. V and J are TRBV5-1 and TRBJ2-2, with D unclear. Germline-derived CDR1 and CDR2 are SGHRS and YFSETQ. V lost 1 base and J 4 bases, leaving 5 bases between the germline ends. The CDR3 is made up of 13 amino acids.

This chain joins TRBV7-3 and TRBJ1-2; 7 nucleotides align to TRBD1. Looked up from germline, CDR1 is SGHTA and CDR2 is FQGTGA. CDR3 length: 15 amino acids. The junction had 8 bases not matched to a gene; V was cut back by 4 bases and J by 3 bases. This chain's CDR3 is CASSSLGQADYGYTF. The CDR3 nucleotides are TGTGCCAGCAGCTCCCTCGGACAGGCCGACTATGGCTACACCTTC.

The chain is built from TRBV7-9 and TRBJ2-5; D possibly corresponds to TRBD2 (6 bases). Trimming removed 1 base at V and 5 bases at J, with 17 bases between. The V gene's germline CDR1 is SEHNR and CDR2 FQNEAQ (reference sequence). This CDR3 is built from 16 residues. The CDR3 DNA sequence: TGTGCCAGCAGCTTAGGAGGACTAAGCGGGTGGGAGACCCAGTACTTC. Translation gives CASSLGGLSGWETQYF.

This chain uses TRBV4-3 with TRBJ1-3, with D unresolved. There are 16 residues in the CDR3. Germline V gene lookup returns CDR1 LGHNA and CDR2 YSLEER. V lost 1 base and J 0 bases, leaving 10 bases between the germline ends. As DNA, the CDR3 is TGCGCCAGCAGCCAAGTGGTGGGGTACTCTGGAAACACCATATATTTT. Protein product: CASSQVVGYSGNTIYF.

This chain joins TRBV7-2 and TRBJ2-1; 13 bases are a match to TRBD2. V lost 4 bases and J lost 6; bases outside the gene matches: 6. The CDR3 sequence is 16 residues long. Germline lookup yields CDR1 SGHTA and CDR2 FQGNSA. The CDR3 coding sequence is TGTGCCAGCAGCTCCCGGGGACTAGCGGGACCCAATGAGCAGTTCTTC. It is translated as CASSSRGLAGPNEQFF.

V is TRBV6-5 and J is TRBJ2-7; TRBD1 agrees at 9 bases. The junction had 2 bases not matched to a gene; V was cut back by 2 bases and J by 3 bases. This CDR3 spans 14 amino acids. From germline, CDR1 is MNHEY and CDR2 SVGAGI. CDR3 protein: CASSYETGGYEQYF. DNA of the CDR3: TGTGCCAGCAGTTACGAGACAGGGGGCTACGAGCAGTACTTC.

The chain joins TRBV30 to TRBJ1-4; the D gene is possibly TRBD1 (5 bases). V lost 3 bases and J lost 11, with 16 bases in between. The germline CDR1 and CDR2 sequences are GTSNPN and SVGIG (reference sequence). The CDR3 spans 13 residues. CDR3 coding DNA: TGTGCCTGGAGGGGGGGGTATGGAATGAAACTGTTTTTT. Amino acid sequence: CAWRGGYGMKLFF.

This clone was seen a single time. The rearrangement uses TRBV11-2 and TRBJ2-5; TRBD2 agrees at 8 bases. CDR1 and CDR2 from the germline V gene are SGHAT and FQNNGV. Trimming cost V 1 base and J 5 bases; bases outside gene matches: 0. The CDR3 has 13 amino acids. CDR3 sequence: CASSLGLAETQYF. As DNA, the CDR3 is TGTGCCAGCAGCTTAGGACTAGCGGAGACCCAGTACTTC. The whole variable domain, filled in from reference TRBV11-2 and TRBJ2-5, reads EAGVAQSPRYKIIEKRQSVAFWCNPISGHATLYWYQQILGQGPKLLIQFQNNGVVDDSQLPKDRFSAERLKGVDSTLKIQPAKLEDSAVYLCASSLGLAETQYFGPGTRLLVL.

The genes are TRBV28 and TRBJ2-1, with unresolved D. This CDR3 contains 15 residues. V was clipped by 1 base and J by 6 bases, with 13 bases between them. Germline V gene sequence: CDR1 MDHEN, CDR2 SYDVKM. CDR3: CASSLYQERSNEQFF. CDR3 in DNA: TGTGCCAGCAGTTTATACCAGGAACGGAGCAATGAGCAGTTCTTC.

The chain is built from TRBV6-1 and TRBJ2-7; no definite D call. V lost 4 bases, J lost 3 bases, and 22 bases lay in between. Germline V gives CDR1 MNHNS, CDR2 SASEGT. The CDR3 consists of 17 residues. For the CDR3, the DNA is TGTGCCAGCAGTGGTGGGTCCCCGGCCCTAAAATACTACGAGCAGTACTTC. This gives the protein CASSGGSPALKYYEQYF.

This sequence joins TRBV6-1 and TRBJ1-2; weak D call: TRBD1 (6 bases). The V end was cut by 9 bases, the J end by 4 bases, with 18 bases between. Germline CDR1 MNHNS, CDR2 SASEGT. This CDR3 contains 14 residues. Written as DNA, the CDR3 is TGTGCCAGTACTACCGGGACACATCTCTATGGCTACACCTTC. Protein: CASTTGTHLYGYTF.

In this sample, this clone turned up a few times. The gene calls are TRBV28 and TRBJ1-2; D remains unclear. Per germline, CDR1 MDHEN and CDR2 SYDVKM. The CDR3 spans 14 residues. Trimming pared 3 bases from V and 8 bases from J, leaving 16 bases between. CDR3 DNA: TGTGCCAGCAGTTTTCCCGGCTTGATAGGGGGCTACACCTTC. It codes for CASSFPGLIGGYTF.

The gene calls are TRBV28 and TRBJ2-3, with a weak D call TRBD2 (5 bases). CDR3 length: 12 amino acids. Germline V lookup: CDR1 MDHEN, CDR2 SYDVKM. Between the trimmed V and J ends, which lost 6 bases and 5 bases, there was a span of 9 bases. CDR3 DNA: TGTGCCAGCAGCCCCAGCGGAGATACGCAGTATTTT. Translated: CASSPSGDTQYF.

The CDR3 nucleotides are TGTGCCAGCAGTGAGGGAAAACTAGCGGGCCAAGAGACCCAGTACTTC. Translation: CASSEGKLAGQETQYF. This chain connects TRBV25-1 to TRBJ2-5; 9 bases align to TRBD2. CDR1 MGHDK and CDR2 SYGVNS come from the germline V gene. Trimming took 3 bases from V and 1 from J; bases not matched to a gene: 6. The CDR3 extends over 16 amino acids.

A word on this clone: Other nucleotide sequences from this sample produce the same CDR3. The CDR3 loop reads CASSPGGGSGYTF. The CDR3 bases are TGTGCCAGCTCACCCGGCGGGGGGAGTGGCTACACCTTC. The chain employs TRBV18 and TRBJ1-2; TRBD1 is a possible D gene (5 bases). Germline V lookup: CDR1 KGHSH, CDR2 LQKENI. V lost 3 bases and J lost 7, with 12 bases in between. The CDR3 is 13 amino acids.

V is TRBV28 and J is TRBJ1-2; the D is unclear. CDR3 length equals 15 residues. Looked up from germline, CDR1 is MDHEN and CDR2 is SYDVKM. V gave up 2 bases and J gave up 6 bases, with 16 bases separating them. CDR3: CASSLIWSAENGYTF. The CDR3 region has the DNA TGTGCCAGCAGTTTAATATGGTCGGCGGAAAATGGCTACACCTTC.